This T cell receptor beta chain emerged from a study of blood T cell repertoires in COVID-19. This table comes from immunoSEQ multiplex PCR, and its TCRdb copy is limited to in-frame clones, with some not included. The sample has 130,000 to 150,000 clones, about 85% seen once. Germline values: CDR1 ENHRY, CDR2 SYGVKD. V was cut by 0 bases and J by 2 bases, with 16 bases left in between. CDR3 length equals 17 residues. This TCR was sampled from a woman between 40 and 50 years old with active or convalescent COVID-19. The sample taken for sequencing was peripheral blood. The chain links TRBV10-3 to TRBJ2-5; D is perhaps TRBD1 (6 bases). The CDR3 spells CAISESTFRQDQETQYF. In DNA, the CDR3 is TGTGCCATCAGTGAGTCGACGTTCCGACAGGATCAAGAGACCCAGTACTTC.